This T cell receptor beta chain was sequenced during a study of T cell responses to AZD1222 COVID-19 vaccine. Sequenced by immunoSEQ multiplex PCR; TCRdb stores in-frame clones only, minus some. This sample has 95,000 to 150,000 clones, with around nine tenths found just once. This TCR was sampled from an adult in good health. Sequenced material: peripheral blood, taken on day 0 of AZD1222 vaccination.

The CDR3 sequence: CASTSFGGADTQYF. The DNA of the CDR3 is TGTGCCAGCACCTCATTCGGGGGAGCGGATACGCAGTATTTT. The rearrangement uses TRBV11-2 and TRBJ2-3, with D possibly being TRBD2 (6 bases). Germline-derived CDR1 and CDR2 are SGHAT and FQNNGV. The ends were cut back, 7 bases at V and 6 bases at J, with 17 bases in the middle. The CDR3 runs to 14 residues.